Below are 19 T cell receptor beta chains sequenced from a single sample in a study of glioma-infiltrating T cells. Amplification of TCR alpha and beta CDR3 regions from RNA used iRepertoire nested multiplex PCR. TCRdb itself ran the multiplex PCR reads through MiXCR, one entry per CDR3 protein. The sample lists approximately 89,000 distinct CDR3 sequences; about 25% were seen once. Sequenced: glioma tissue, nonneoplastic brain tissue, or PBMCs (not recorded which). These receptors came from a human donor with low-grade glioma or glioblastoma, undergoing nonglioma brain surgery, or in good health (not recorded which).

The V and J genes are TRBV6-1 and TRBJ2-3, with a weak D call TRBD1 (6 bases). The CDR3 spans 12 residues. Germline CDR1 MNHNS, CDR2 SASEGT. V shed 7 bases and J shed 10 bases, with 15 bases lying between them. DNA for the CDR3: TGTGCCAGCACCCCGGACAGTAATGCGCAGTATTTT. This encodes CASTPDSNAQYF.

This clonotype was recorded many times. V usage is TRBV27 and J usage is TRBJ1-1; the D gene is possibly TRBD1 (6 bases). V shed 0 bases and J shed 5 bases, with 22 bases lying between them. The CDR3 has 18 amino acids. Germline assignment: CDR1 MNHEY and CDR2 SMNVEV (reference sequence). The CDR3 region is CASSLSTYRYRQGTEAFF. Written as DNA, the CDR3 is TGTGCCAGCAGTTTATCGACATATAGGTACAGGCAGGGGACTGAAGCTTTCTTT.

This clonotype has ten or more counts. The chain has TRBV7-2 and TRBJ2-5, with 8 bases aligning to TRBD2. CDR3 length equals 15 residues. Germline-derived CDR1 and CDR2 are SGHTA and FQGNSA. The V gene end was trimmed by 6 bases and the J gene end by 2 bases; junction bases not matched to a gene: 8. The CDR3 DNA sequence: TGTGCCAGCAGACGGCTAGCGGGCACACAAGAGACCCAGTACTTC. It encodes CASRRLAGTQETQYF.

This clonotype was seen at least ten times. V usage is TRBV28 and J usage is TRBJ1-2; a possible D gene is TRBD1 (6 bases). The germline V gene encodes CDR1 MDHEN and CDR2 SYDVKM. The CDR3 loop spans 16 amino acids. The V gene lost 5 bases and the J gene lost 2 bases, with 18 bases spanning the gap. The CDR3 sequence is CASSPPTGSGNYGYTF. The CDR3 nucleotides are TGTGCCAGCAGTCCTCCTACAGGGAGCGGAAACTATGGCTACACCTTC.

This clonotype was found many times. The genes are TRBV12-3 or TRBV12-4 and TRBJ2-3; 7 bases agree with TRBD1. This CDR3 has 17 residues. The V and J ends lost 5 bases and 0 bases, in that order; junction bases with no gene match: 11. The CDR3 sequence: CASSTRGQSPSTDTQYF. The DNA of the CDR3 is TGTGCCAGCAGTACTAGGGGACAGAGTCCTAGCACAGATACGCAGTATTTT.

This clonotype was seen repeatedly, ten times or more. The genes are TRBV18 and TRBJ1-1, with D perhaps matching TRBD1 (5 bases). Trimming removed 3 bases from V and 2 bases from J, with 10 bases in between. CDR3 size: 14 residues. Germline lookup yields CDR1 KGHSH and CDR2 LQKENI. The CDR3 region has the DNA TGTGCCAGCTCACCGCAGACAGCTAACACTGAAGCTTTCTTT. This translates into CASSPQTANTEAFF.

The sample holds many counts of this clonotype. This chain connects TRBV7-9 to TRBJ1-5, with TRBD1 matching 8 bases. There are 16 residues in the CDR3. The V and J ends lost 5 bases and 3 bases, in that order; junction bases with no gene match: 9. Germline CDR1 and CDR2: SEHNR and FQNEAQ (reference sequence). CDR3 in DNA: TGTGCCAGCAGCCTGTGGACAGGGATTGACAATCAGCCCCAGCATTTT. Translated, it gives CASSLWTGIDNQPQHF.

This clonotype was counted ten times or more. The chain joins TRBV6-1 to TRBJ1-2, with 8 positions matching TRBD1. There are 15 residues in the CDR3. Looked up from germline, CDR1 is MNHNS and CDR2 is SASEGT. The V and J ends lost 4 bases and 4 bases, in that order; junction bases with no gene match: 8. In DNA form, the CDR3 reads TGTGCCAGCAGTGTTACTACGGGACAGGCCTATGGCTACACCTTC. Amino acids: CASSVTTGQAYGYTF.

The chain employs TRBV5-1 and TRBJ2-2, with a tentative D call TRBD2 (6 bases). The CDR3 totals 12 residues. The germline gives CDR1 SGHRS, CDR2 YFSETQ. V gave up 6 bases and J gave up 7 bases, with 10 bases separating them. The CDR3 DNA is TGCGCCAGCACTAAGGGAGGCGGGGAGCTGTTTTTT. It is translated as CASTKGGGELFF.

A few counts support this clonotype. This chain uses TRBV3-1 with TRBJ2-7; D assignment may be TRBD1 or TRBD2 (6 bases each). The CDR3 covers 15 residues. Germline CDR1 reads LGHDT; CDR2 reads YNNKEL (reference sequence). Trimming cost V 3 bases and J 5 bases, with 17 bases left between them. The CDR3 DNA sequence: TGTGCCAGCAGCCATCTAGGGGGACTGAGCGACGAGCAGTACTTC. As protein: CASSHLGGLSDEQYF.

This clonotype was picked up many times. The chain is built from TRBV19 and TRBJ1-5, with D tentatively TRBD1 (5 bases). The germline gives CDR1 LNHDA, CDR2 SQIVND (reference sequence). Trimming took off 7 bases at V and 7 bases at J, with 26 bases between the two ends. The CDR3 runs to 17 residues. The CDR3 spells CASKGARQGLFVQPQHF. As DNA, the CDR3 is TGTGCCAGTAAAGGGGCACGACAAGGGCTTTTCGTGCAGCCCCAGCATTTT.

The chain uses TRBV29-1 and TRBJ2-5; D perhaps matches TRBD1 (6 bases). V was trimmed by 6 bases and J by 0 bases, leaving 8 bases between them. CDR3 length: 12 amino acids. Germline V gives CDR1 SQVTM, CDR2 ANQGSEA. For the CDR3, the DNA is TGCAGCGTAGACAGGTACCAAGAGACCCAGTACTTC. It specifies CSVDRYQETQYF.

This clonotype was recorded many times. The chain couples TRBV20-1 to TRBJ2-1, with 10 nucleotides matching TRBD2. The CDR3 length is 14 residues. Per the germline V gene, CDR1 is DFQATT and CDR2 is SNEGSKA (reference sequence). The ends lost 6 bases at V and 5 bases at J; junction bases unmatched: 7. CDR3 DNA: TGCAGTGCCCCGCTAGCGGGAGTTCACAATGAGCAGTTCTTC. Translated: CSAPLAGVHNEQFF.

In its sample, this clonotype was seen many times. The CDR3 sequence is CASSGEGRAAFF. For the CDR3, the DNA is TGTGCCAGCAGTGGAGAGGGCAGGGCAGCTTTCTTT. The gene calls are TRBV2 and TRBJ1-1; TRBD1 is a possible D gene (5 bases). CDR3 length: 12 residues. Trimming cost V 4 bases and J 10 bases, with 13 bases left between them. Germline assignment: CDR1 SNHLY and CDR2 FYNNEI. Filled out from reference TRBV2 and TRBJ1-1, the complete variable domain reads EPEVTQTPSHQVTQMGQEVILRCVPISNHLYFYWYRQILGQKVEFLVSFYNNEISEKSEIFDDQFSVERPDGSNFTLKIRSTKLEDSAMYFCASSGEGRAAFFGQGTRLTVV.

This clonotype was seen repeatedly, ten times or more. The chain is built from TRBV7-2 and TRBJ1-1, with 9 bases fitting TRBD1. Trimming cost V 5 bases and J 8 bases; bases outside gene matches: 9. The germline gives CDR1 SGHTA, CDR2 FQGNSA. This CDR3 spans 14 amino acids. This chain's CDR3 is CASSEPGQGGEAFF. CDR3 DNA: TGTGCCAGCAGCGAACCGGGACAGGGAGGAGAAGCTTTCTTT. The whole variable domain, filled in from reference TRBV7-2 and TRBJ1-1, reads GAGVSQSPSNKVTEKGKDVELRCDPISGHTALYWYRQSLGQGLEFLIYFQGNSAPDKSGLPSDRFSAERTGGSVSTLTIQRTQQEDSAVYLCASSEPGQGGEAFFGQGTRLTVV.

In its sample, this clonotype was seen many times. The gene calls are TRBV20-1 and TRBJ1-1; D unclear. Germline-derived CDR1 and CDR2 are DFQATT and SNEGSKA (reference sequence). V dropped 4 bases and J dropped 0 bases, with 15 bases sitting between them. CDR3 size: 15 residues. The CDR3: CSATKLFGLNTEAFF. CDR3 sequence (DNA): TGCAGTGCTACGAAACTTTTCGGGCTGAACACTGAAGCTTTCTTT.

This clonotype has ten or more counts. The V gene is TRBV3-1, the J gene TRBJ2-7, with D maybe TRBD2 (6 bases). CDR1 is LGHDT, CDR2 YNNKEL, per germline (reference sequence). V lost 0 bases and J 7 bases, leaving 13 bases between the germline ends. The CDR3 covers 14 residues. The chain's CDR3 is CASSQDGGGYEQYF. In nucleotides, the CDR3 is TGTGCCAGCAGCCAAGATGGTGGGGGGTATGAGCAGTACTTC.

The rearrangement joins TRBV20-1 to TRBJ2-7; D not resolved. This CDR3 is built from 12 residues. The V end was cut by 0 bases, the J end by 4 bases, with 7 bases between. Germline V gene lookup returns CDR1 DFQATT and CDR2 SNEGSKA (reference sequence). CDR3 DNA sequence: TGCAGTGCTAGAGATATTAGATACGAGCAGTACTTC. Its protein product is CSARDIRYEQYF.

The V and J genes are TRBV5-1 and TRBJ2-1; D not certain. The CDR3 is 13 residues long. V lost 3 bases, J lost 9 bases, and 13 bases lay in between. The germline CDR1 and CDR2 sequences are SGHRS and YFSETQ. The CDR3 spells CASSSWFMLEQFF. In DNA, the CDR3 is TGCGCCAGCAGCTCGTGGTTCATGCTTGAGCAGTTCTTC. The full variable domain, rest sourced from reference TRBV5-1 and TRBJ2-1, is KAGVTQTPRYLIKTRGQQVTLSCSPISGHRSVSWYQQTPGQGLQFLFEYFSETQRNKGNFPGRFSGRQFSNSRSEMNVSTLELGDSALYLCASSSWFMLEQFFGPGTRLTVL.